This TCR beta chain was documented in a study of CD8+ T cells in alopecia areata. In the study overall: The study gave treated patients oral tofacitinib at 5 to 10 mg twice daily.

The study's findings and limits: Lesional scalp, especially alopecia totalis/universalis, showed higher clonality than normal scalp. Scalp clonality, along with expanded CD8+ clones among the top 100, was significantly decreased by tofacitinib.

The CDR3 extends over 16 amino acids. Germline trimming cut 6 bases from V and 6 bases from J; bases unmatched to any gene: 8. Germline CDR1 and CDR2: LNHDA and SQIVND (reference sequence). Treatment of the sample: oral pan-JAK inhibitor, 5-10 mg twice daily. The study team obtained lesional scalp punch biopsies and peripheral blood from alopecia areata patients. Isolated RNA was reverse transcribed into cDNA used as the sequencing template. Sequencing was performed with immunoSEQ multiplex PCR; in TCRdb, only in-frame clones are kept and a portion is missing. The sample shows approximately 6,000 clones, more than 55% of them seen only once. This clone turned up a few times. The antigen is undetermined.

The sequencing used skin, collected at week 34, from a patient treated with tofacitinib. V and J are TRBV19 and TRBJ2-3; 14 positions agree with TRBD2. This sequence was found in a human donor with alopecia areata. The CDR3 region has the DNA TGTGCCAGTAGAAAACCGGGACTAGCGGGAGAGGATACGCAGTATTTT. This encodes CASRKPGLAGEDTQYF.